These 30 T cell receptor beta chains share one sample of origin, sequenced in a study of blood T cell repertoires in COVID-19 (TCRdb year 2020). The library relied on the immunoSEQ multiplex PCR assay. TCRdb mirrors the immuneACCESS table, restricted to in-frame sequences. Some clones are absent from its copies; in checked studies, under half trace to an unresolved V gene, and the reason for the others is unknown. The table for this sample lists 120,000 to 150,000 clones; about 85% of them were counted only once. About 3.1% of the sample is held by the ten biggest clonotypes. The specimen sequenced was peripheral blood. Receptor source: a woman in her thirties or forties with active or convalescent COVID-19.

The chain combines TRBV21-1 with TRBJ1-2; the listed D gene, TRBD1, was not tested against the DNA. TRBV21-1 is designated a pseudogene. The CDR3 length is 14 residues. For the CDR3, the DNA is TGTGCCAGCAGCTCCCGACAGGGTTCATATGGCTACACCTTC. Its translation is CASSSRQGSYGYTF.

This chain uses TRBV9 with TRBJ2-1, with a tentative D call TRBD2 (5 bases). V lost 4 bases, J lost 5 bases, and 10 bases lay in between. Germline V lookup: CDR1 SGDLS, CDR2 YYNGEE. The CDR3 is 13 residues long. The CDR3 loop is CASSPPGNNEQFF. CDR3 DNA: TGTGCCAGCAGCCCCCCGGGGAACAATGAGCAGTTCTTC.

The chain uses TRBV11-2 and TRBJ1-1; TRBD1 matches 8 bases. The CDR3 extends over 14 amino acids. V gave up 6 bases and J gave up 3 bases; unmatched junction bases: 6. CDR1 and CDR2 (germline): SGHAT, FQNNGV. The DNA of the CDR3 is TGTGCCAGCAGACCAGGGGGCGAGTACACTGAAGCTTTCTTT. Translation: CASRPGGEYTEAFF.

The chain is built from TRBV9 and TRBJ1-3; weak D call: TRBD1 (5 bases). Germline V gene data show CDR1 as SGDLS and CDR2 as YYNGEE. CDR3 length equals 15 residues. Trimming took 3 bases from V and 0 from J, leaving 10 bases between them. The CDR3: CASSGQSSSGNTIYF. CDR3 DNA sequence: TGTGCCAGCAGCGGACAGTCTTCCTCTGGAAACACCATATATTTT.

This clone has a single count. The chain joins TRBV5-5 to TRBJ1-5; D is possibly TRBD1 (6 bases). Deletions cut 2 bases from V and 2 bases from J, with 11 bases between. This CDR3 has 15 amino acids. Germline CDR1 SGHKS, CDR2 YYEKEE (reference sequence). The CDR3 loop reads CASSLQGGGNQPQHF. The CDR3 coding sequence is TGTGCCAGCAGCTTACAGGGCGGCGGCAATCAGCCCCAGCATTTT.

In nucleotides, the CDR3 is TGTGCCACCAGTGACCCCGGGACATCGAACACCGGGGAGCTGTTTTTT. This codes for CATSDPGTSNTGELFF. The chain recombines TRBV24-1 with TRBJ2-2; D may be TRBD1 (6 bases). This CDR3 is built from 16 residues. Between the trimmed V and J ends, which lost 4 bases and 0 bases, there was a span of 11 bases. Germline CDR1 is KGHDR and CDR2 is SFDVKD.

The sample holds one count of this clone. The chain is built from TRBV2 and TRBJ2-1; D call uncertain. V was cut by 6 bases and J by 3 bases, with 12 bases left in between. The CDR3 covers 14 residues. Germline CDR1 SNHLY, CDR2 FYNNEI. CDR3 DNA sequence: TGTGCCAGCAGGGAGTATCTAGGCTACAATGAGCAGTTCTTC. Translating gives CASREYLGYNEQFF.

The CDR3 DNA reads TGTGCCAGCATAGGGCAGGGACTACGTTCACCCCTCCACTTT. Amino acids: CASIGQGLRSPLHF. V usage is TRBV2 and J usage is TRBJ1-6; weak D call: TRBD1 (5 bases). Germline values: CDR1 SNHLY, CDR2 FYNNEI. This CDR3 is built from 14 residues. The germline V and J ends were trimmed by 7 bases and 9 bases, with 16 bases remaining between them.

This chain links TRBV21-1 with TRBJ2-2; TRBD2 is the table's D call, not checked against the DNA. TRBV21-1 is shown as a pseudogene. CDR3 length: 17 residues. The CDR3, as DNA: TGTGCCAGCAGCCCCCGAAGTGAGCTAGCGGGTACCGGGGAGCTGTTTTTT. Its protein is CASSPRSELAGTGELFF.

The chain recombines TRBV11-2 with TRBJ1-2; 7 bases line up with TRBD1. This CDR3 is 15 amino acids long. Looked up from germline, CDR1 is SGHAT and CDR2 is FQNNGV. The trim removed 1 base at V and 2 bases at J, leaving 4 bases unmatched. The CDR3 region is CASSLAGTENYGYTF. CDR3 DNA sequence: TGTGCCAGCAGCTTAGCCGGGACAGAGAACTATGGCTACACCTTC.

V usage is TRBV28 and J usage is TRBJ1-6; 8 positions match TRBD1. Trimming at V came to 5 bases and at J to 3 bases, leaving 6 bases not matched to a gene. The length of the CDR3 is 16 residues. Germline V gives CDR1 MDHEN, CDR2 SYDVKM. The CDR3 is CASSTRQGRYNSPLHF. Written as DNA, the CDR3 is TGTGCCAGCAGTACCCGACAGGGGCGCTATAATTCACCCCTCCACTTT.

The CDR3 loop is CSAGQGPSYEQYF. DNA of the CDR3: TGCAGCGCGGGACAGGGGCCCTCCTACGAGCAGTACTTC. The chain carries TRBV29-1 and TRBJ2-7, with 10 nucleotides matching TRBD1. V gave up 7 bases and J gave up 0 bases; unmatched junction bases: 3. Germline CDR1 SQVTM, CDR2 ANQGSEA. CDR3 length equals 13 residues.

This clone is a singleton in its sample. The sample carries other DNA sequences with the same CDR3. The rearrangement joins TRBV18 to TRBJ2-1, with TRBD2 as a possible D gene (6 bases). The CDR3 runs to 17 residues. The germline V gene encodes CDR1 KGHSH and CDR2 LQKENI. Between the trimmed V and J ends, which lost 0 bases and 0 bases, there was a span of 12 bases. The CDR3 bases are TGTGCCAGCTCACCACCGGTCGGAGGGAGCTCCTACAATGAGCAGTTCTTC. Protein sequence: CASSPPVGGSSYNEQFF.

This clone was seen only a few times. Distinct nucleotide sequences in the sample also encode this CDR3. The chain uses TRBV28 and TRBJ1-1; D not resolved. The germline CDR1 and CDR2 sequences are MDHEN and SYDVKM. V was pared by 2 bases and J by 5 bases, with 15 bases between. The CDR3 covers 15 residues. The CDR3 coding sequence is TGTGCCAGCAGTTTAGGGTCCGGGTTTCGGACTGAAGCTTTCTTT. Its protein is CASSLGSGFRTEAFF.

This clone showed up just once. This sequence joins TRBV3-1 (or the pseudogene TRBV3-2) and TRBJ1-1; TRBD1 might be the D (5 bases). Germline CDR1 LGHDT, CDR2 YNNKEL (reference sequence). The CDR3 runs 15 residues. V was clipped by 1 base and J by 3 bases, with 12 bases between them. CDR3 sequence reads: CASSQAARGDTEAFF. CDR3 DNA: TGTGCCAGCAGCCAAGCGGCAAGGGGTGACACTGAAGCTTTCTTT.

For the CDR3, the DNA is TGTGCTAGTGGTTTGGCGGGCACTGAAGCTTTCTTT. Translating gives CASGLAGTEAFF. The chain is built from TRBV12-5 and TRBJ1-1; no reliable D call. Germline CDR1 LGHNT, CDR2 FRNRAP. This CDR3 has 12 amino acids. V lost 1 base and J lost 4, with 4 bases in between. Variable domain in full (rest from reference TRBV12-5 and TRBJ1-1): DARVTQTPRHKVTEMGQEVTMRCQPILGHNTVFWYRQTMMQGLELLAYFRNRAPLDDSGMPKDRFSAEMPDATLATLKIQPSEPRDSAVYFCASGLAGTEAFFGQGTRLTVV.

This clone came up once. Here the CDR3 DNA reads TGTGCCAGCCCCCCCGGACAGGGGTTCACCGGGGAGCTGTTTTTT. Its translation: CASPPGQGFTGELFF. This sequence joins TRBV7-9 and TRBJ2-2; TRBD1 agrees at 9 bases. J lost 4 bases, V lost 8 bases, and 8 bases had no gene match. This CDR3 region has 15 residues. Germline lookup yields CDR1 SEHNR and CDR2 FQNEAQ (reference sequence).

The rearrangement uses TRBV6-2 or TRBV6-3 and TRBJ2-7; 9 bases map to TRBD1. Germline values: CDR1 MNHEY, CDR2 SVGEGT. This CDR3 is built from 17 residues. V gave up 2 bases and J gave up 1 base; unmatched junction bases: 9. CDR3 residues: CASSYTPGQGSSYEQYF. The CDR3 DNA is TGTGCCAGCAGTTACACCCCGGGACAGGGTTCGTCCTACGAGCAGTACTTC.

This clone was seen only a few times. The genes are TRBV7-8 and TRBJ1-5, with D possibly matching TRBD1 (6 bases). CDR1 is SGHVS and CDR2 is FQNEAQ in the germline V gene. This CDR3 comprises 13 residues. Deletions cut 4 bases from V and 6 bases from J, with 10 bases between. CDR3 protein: CASSSRGTQPQHF. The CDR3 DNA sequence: TGTGCCAGCAGCTCAAGGGGGACTCAGCCCCAGCATTTT. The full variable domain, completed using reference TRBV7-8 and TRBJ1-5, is GAGVSQSPRYKVAKRGQDVALRCDPISGHVSLFWYQQALGQGPEFLTYFQNEAQLDKSGLPSDRFFAERPEGSVSTLKIQRTQQEDSAVYLCASSSRGTQPQHFGDGTRLSIL.

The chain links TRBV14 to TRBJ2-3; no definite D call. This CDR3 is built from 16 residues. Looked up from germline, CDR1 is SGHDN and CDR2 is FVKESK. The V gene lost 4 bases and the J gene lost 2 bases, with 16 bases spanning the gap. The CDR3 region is CASSPPWANPTDTQYF. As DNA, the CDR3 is TGTGCCAGCAGCCCGCCTTGGGCAAACCCCACAGATACGCAGTATTTT.

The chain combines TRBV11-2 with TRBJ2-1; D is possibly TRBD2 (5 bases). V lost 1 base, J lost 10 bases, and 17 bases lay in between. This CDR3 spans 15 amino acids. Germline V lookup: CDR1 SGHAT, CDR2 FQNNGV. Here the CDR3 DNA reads TGTGCCAGCAGCTTAGCCTGGGTGGACGGGAAGGAGCAGTTCTTC. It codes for CASSLAWVDGKEQFF.

CDR3 protein: CASTQGRANEKLFF. CDR3 bases: TGCGCCAGCACACAGGGGAGAGCTAATGAAAAACTGTTTTTT. V usage is TRBV5-1 and J usage is TRBJ1-4; 7 positions agree with TRBD1. V dropped 6 bases and J dropped 3; count of bases not matched to a gene: 5. The CDR3 has 14 residues. Germline V gene sequence: CDR1 SGHRS, CDR2 YFSETQ.

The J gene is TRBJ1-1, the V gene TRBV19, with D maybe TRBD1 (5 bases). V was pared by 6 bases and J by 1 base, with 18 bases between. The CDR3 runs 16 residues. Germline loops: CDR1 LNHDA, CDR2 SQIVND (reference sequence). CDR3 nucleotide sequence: TGTGCCAGTAGATGGGCAGGAGGGGCGCCGAACACTGAAGCTTTCTTT. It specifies CASRWAGGAPNTEAFF.

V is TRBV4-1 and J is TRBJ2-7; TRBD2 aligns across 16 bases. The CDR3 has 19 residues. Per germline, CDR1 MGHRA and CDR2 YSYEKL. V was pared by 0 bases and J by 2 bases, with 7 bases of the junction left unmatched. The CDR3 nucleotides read TGCGCCAGCAGCCAAGACCCCGGGACTAGCGGGAGGGCCCCCTACGAGCAGTACTTC. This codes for CASSQDPGTSGRAPYEQYF.

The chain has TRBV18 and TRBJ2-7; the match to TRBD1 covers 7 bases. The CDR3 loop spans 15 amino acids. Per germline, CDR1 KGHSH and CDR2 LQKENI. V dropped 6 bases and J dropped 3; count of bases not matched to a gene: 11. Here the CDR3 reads CASSHPMSGGYEQYF. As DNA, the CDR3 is TGTGCCAGCTCTCACCCAATGTCAGGGGGCTACGAGCAGTACTTC.

The CDR3 DNA reads as TGTGCCAGCAGCCACAAAACAGGGGGGTATGAGCAGTTCTTC. Amino acids: CASSHKTGGYEQFF. The chain joins TRBV5-4 to TRBJ2-1; 8 bases agree with TRBD1. V lost 4 bases, J lost 8 bases, and 8 bases stayed unmatched. Germline-derived CDR1 and CDR2 are SGHNT and YYREEE (reference sequence). The CDR3 consists of 14 residues.

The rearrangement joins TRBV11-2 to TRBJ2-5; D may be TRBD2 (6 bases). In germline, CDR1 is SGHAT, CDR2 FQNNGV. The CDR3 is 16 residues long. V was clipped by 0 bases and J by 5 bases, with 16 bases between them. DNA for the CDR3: TGTGCCAGCAGCTTAGAGACGGGAGAGGCCGCCGAGACCCAGTACTTC. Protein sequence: CASSLETGEAAETQYF. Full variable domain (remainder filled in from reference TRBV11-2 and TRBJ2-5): EAGVAQSPRYKIIEKRQSVAFWCNPISGHATLYWYQQILGQGPKLLIQFQNNGVVDDSQLPKDRFSAERLKGVDSTLKIQPAKLEDSAVYLCASSLETGEAAETQYFGPGTRLLVL.

The DNA of the CDR3 is TGTGCCAGCAGCCCTCATACGGGTACGCAGTATTTT. This encodes CASSPHTGTQYF. The chain is built from TRBV7-8 and TRBJ2-3; D ambiguous. CDR1 is SGHVS and CDR2 is FQNEAQ in the germline V gene. The CDR3 has 12 amino acids. Trimming removed 5 bases from V and 8 bases from J, with 11 bases in between.

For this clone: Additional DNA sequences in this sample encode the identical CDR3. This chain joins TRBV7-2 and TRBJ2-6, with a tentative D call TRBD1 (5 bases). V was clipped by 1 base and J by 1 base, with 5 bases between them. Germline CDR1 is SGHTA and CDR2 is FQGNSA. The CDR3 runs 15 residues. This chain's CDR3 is CASSLDRSGANVLTF. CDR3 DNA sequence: TGTGCCAGCAGCTTAGACAGGTCTGGGGCCAACGTCCTGACTTTC.

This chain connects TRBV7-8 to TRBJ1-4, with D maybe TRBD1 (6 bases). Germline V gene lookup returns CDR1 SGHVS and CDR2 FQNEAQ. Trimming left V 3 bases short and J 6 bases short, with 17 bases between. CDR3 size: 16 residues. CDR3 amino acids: CASSFSMGAGDEKLFF. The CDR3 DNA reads TGTGCCAGCAGCTTTAGCATGGGGGCTGGGGATGAAAAACTGTTTTTT.